The clone carrying this TCR beta chain was counted a single time. The sample originates from a study of blood T cell repertoires in COVID-19. Study at large: Whether acute or convalescent, the COVID-19 samples came from the United States, Italy and Spain.

Authors' methods: Nucleated cell number was recorded as an estimate derived from reference gene primer amplification. This table comes from immunoSEQ multiplex PCR, and its TCRdb copy is limited to in-frame clones, with some not included. Clone size and V and J calls were adopted from that table, with D and trimming inferred from the DNA. The sample gives about 270,000 clones, about nine tenths of which show up once; about 8.6% is in the top ten. Germline V gene sequence: CDR1 SGHNT, CDR2 YENEEA. The CDR3 is 14 residues long. Trimming cost V 3 bases and J 3 bases, with 11 bases left between them. The sequenced sample consisted of peripheral blood. The chain carries TRBV11-3 and TRBJ2-5; D unresolved. This clonotype was sampled from a man aged 40-50 years with active or convalescent COVID-19. The CDR3: CASSFEATKETQYF. The DNA of the CDR3 is TGTGCCAGCAGCTTCGAGGCTACCAAAGAGACCCAGTACTTC.